This TCR beta chain was found in a study of blood T cell repertoires in COVID-19 (dated by TCRdb to about 2020). As for the study more broadly: ImmuneRACE Cohort 3 recovered participants were defined by two consecutive negative NP/OP PCR tests, healthcare professional clearance, or symptom resolution. A de-identified subject ID, COVID-19 status, age in years and sex were almost always included in the sample metadata. Where available, HLA class I and class II types were taken from metadata supplied by the sample provider and were not determined by assay-based typing. Samples from collaborators originated in the United States, Italy and Spain and spanned both the acute and convalescent phases of COVID-19. The repertoires were released in a freely available public database intended as a resource for research on the immune response to SARS-CoV-2. Samples came from the ongoing ImmuneRACE study (first 160 participants) plus 1,254 subjects from 6 global collaborators. The material from the prospective study consisted of cDNA or gDNA derived from T cells, B-cell-depleted T cells, or PBMCs. Subjects who had been exposed to COVID-19, were actively infected with it, or had recovered from it provided the deeply sampled blood TCRbeta repertoires that made up the dataset.

What the authors observed across the whole study: The quantity of clinical and demographic metadata differed by source and by participant and was supplied without curation.

Enrolling through a virtual design, the prospective study's participants ranged in age from about 18 to 89 years and lived across roughly 24 United States geographic areas. In the prospective study, participants were assigned to cohorts based on the clinical history participants reported in a screening survey and a study questionnaire. Mobile phlebotomists in the prospective study collected whole blood, serum and a nasopharyngeal or oropharyngeal swab from every participant. Over a roughly 2-month period, participants in the prospective study had the option of providing additional blood draws and questionnaires. Prospective study blood samples were shipped either frozen or at room temperature before DNA extraction. Based on the germline V gene (reference sequence), the CDR1 and CDR2 sequences are PRHDT and FYEKMQ. Unmatched junction bases come to 6, with V trimmed by 0 bases and J by 5 bases. Including cysteine and phenylalanine, the CDR3 has 15 amino acids. Only the CDR3 region is kept as DNA, spanning 45 bases read in frame from base 1.

Worth noting for this clone: The target of this receptor is not known. No base-level quality is on record; no much larger clone is a single base apart.

The immunoSEQ Assay, a bias-controlled multiplex PCR, was used to amplify TCRbeta CDR3 regions from genomic DNA. As for the original processing: The number of nucleated cells in each sample was estimated by amplification of reference gene primers within the assay. To quantify the absolute abundance of each unique TCRbeta CDR3 rearrangement, sequence reads were collapsed and filtered. For each sample, productive Simpson clonality was calculated as the square root of Simpson's diversity index across productive rearrangements. As stored in TCRdb, this immuneACCESS dataset retains in-frame rearrangements with V and J assigned. A fraction of the clones does not appear; measured against another copy, unresolved V genes explain less than half of the discrepancy, and the remainder lacks a known reason. The D gene and trimming were derived from the DNA, and the V and J assignments and clone size from that table. This sample holds about 170,000 clones; around 79% were observed only once. Around 17% of the sample is in the top ten clones.

Here the chain combines TRBV13 and TRBJ1-1; TRBD1 aligns with 7 central bases. Sequencing used PBMCs or T cells enriched from blood (not recorded which). This clonotype was sampled from a woman in her seventies in a cohort exposed to, infected with or recovered from COVID-19 (not recorded which). The DNA sequence follows: TGTGCCAGCAGCTTAGGTAGACAGGGTTTAACTGAAGCTTTCTTT. The translation is CASSLGRQGLTEAFF. The reference TRBV13 and TRBJ1-1 proteins fill in what lies around the CDR3, so the full variable domain reads AAGVIQSPRHLIKEKRETATLKCYPIPRHDTVYWYQQGPGQDPQFLISFYEKMQSDKGSIPDRFSAQQFSDYHSELNMSSLELGDSALYFCASSLGRQGLTEAFFGQGTRLTVV.